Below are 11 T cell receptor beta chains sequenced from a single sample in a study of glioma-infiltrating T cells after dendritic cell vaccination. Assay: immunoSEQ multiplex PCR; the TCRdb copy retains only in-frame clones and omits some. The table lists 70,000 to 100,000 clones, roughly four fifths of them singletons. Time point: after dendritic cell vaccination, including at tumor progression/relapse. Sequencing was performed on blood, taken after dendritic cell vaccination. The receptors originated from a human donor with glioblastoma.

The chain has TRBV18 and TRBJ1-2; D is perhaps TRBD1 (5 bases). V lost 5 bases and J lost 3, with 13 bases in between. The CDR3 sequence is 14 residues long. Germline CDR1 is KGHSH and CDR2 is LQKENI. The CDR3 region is CASSAPGGDYGYTF. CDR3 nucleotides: TGTGCCAGCTCAGCTCCGGGGGGGGACTATGGCTACACCTTC.

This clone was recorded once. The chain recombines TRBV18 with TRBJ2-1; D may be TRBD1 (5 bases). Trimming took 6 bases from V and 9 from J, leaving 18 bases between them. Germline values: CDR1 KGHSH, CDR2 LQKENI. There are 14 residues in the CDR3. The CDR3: CASSFTAQASEQFF. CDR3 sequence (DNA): TGTGCCAGCTCGTTTACGGCACAGGCAAGTGAGCAGTTCTTC.

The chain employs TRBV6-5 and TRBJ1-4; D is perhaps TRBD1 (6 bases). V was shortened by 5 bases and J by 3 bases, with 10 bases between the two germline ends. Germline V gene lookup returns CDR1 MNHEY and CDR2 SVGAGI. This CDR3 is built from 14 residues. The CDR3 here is CASSPGQANEKLFF. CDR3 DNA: TGTGCCAGCAGTCCGGGACAAGCTAATGAAAAACTGTTTTTT.

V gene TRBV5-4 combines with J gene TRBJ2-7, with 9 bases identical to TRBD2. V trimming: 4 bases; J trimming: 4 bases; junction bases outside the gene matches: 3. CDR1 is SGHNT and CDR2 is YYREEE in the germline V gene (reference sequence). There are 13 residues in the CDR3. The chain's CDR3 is CASSRGLAYEQYF. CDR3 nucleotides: TGTGCCAGCAGCCGGGGACTAGCTTACGAGCAGTACTTC. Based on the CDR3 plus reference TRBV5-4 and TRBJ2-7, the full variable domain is ETGVTQSPTHLIKTRGQQVTLRCSSQSGHNTVSWYQQALGQGPQFIFQYYREEENGRGNFPPRFSGLQFPNYSSELNVNALELDDSALYLCASSRGLAYEQYFGPGTRLTVT.

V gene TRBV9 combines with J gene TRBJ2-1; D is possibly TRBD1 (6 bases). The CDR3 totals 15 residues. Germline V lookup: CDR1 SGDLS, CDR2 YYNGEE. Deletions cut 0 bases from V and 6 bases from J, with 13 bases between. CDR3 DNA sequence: TGTGCCAGCAGCGTAGCGAGGGGGAGAAGCAATGAGCAGTTCTTC. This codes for CASSVARGRSNEQFF.

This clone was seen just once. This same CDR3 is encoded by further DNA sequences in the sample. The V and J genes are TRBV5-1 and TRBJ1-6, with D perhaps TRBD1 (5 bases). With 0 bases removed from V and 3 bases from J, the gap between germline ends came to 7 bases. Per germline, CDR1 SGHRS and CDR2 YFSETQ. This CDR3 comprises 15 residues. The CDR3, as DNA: TGCGCCAGCAGCTTGGGGCAGGGCTATAATTCACCCCTCCACTTT. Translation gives CASSLGQGYNSPLHF.

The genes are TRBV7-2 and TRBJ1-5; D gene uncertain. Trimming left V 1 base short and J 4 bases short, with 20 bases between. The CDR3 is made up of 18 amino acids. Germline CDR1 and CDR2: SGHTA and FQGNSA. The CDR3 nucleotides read TGTGCCAGCAGCTTAGTCGGAGGCGACGTCTCTAGGAATCAGCCCCAGCATTTT. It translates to CASSLVGGDVSRNQPQHF.

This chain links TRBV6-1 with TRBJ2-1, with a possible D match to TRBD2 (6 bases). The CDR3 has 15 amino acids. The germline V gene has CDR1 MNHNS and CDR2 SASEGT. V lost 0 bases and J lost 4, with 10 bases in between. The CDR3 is CASSEAPGVYNEQFF. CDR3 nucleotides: TGTGCCAGCAGTGAAGCCCCGGGGGTGTACAATGAGCAGTTCTTC.

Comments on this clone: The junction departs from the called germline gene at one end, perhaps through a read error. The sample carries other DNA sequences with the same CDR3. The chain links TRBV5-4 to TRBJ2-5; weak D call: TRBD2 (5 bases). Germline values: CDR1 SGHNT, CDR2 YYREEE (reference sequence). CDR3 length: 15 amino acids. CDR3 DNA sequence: TGTGCCAGCAGGGGTGAGGCATTAGATGGGGAGACTCAGTACTTC. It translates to CASRGEALDGETQYF.

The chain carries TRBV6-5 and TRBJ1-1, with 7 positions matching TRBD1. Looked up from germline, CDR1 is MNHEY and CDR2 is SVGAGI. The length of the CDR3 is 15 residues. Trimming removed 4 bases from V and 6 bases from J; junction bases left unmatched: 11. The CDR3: CASSSTTGIFAEAFF. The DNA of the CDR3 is TGTGCCAGCAGTTCCACGACAGGGATTTTCGCTGAAGCTTTCTTT.

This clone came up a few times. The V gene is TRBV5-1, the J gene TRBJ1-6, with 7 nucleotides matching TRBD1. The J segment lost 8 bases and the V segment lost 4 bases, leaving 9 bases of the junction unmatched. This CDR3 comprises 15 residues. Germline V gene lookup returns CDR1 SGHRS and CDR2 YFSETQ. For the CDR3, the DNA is TGCGCCAGCAGCGTGGGACAGAATCAGGATTCACCCCTCCACTTT. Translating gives CASSVGQNQDSPLHF. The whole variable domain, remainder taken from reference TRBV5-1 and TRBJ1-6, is KAGVTQTPRYLIKTRGQQVTLSCSPISGHRSVSWYQQTPGQGLQFLFEYFSETQRNKGNFPGRFSGRQFSNSRSEMNVSTLELGDSALYLCASSVGQNQDSPLHFGNGTRLTVT.